The sequence of this T cell receptor (beta chain) was determined in a study of T cell responses to AZD1222 COVID-19 vaccine. Data came from immunoSEQ multiplex PCR; TCRdb stores just in-frame clones and leaves some out. The profile shows about 150,000 clones, around 92% of them singletons. General study results and limits: Clonal diversity may have been underestimated, and the donors were mostly white British, with more females than males. Every sample of the repertoires postdated the peak T cell response.

In this sample, this clone turned up once. Its target is unknown. Pooled together were second doses at about 4 or about 12 weeks. Germline V gene data show CDR1 as SGHRS and CDR2 as YFSETQ. V was pared by 2 bases and J by 3 bases, with 12 bases between. This CDR3 is built from 14 residues. The genes are TRBV5-1 and TRBJ2-7; possibly TRBD1 for D (6 bases). The starting material was peripheral blood, obtained 28 days after the second AZD1222 dose. The TCR sequence derives from an adult who received the AZD1222 COVID-19 vaccine. Here the CDR3 DNA reads TGCGCCAGCAGCTTAAACAGGGCAAACTACGAGCAGTACTTC. This gives the protein CASSLNRANYEQYF.